The 7 T cell receptor beta chains given below trace back to one sample, sequenced in a study of response to subunit inactivated influenza vaccine. Each CDR3 protein is one row after TCRdb ran MiXCR on the RT-PCR reads. Of hundreds of thousands of distinct CDR3 sequences listed, 13% to 15% are singletons. Sequenced here: PBMCs from blood, sampled 14 to 15 days before vaccination. The receptors were gathered from a man in his forties or fifties who received an inactivated influenza vaccine.

This clonotype has a handful of counts. This rearrangement joins TRBV28 to TRBJ2-7; D is perhaps TRBD1 (6 bases). The CDR3 totals 16 residues. Trimming cost V 3 bases and J 0 bases, with 15 bases left between them. Looked up from germline, CDR1 is MDHEN and CDR2 is SYDVKM. The CDR3 coding sequence is TGTGCCAGCAGTTTGTGGGGGCAGGAGATCTCCTACGAGCAGTACTTC. It encodes CASSLWGQEISYEQYF.

Many counts were recorded for this clonotype. The chain uses TRBV7-9 and TRBJ2-5; D is possibly TRBD2 (6 bases). The CDR3 spans 15 residues. Trimming took off 2 bases at V and 1 base at J, with 11 bases between the two ends. The germline gives CDR1 SEHNR, CDR2 FQNEAQ (reference sequence). The CDR3 nucleotides read TGTGCCAGCAGCTTATTTAGGGACTTCCAAGAGACCCAGTACTTC. This encodes CASSLFRDFQETQYF.

This clonotype was seen only a few times. The chain has TRBV19 and TRBJ2-7, with D hard to call. This CDR3 has 16 amino acids. V was clipped by 6 bases and J by 1 base, with 19 bases between them. The germline CDR1 and CDR2 sequences are LNHDA and SQIVND (reference sequence). The CDR3 sequence: CASSHKPSVRSYEQYF. CDR3 DNA: TGTGCCAGTAGCCATAAACCCTCGGTGAGATCCTACGAGCAGTACTTC.

This chain uses TRBV6-2 or TRBV6-3 with TRBJ2-5; D is uncertain. With 0 bases removed from V and 1 base from J, the gap between germline ends came to 12 bases. CDR1 is MNHEY, CDR2 SVGEGT, per germline. This CDR3 region has 16 residues. CDR3 amino acids: CASSYSYPGSQETQYF. Written as DNA, the CDR3 is TGTGCCAGCAGTTACTCGTATCCCGGATCCCAAGAGACCCAGTACTTC.

In its sample, this clonotype was seen a few times. The chain carries TRBV29-1 and TRBJ2-2; D is possibly TRBD2 (5 bases). This CDR3 has 14 amino acids. The germline gives CDR1 SQVTM, CDR2 ANQGSEA. V was trimmed by 5 bases and J by 1 base, leaving 11 bases between them. CDR3 DNA: TGCAGCGTTTCTCAGCGGCTGAACACCGGGGAGCTGTTTTTT. This sequence encodes CSVSQRLNTGELFF.

This chain connects TRBV5-5 to TRBJ1-2, with D perhaps matching TRBD1 (5 bases). The CDR3 consists of 15 residues. Trimming left V 1 base short and J 0 bases short, with 10 bases between. In germline, CDR1 is SGHKS, CDR2 YYEKEE (reference sequence). As DNA, the CDR3 is TGTGCCAGCAGCTTGCTGCAGACAGCTAACTATGGCTACACCTTC. It translates to CASSLLQTANYGYTF.

This clonotype was seen many times. The rearrangement links TRBV29-1 to TRBJ2-2; a possible D gene is TRBD2 (5 bases). The CDR3 is 13 amino acids. CDR1 and CDR2 from the germline V gene are SQVTM and ANQGSEA. The germline V and J ends were trimmed by 3 bases and 1 base, with 6 bases remaining between them. DNA of the CDR3: TGCAGCGTTGACGCGGGGAACACCGGGGAGCTGTTTTTT. Translating it yields CSVDAGNTGELFF.